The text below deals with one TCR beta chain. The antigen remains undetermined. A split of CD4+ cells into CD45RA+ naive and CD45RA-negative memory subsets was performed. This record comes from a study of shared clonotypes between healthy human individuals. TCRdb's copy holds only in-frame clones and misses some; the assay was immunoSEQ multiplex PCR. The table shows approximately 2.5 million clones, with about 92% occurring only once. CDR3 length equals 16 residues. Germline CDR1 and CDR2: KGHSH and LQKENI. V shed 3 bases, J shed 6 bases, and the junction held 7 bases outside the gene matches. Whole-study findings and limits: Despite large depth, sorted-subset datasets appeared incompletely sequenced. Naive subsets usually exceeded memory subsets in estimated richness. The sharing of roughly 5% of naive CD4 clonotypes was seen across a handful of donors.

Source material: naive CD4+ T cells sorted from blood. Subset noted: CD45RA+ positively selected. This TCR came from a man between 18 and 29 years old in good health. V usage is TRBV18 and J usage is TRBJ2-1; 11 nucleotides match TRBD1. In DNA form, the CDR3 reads TGTGCCAGCTCACCGCAACGGGACAGGGGGATCAATGAGCAGTTCTTC. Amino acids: CASSPQRDRGINEQFF. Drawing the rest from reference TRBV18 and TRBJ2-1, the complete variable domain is NAGVMQNPRHLVRRRGQEARLRCSPMKGHSHVYWYRQLPEEGLKFMVYLQKENIIDESGMPKERFSAEFPKEGPSILRIQQVVRGDSAAYFCASSPQRDRGINEQFFGPGTRLTVL.